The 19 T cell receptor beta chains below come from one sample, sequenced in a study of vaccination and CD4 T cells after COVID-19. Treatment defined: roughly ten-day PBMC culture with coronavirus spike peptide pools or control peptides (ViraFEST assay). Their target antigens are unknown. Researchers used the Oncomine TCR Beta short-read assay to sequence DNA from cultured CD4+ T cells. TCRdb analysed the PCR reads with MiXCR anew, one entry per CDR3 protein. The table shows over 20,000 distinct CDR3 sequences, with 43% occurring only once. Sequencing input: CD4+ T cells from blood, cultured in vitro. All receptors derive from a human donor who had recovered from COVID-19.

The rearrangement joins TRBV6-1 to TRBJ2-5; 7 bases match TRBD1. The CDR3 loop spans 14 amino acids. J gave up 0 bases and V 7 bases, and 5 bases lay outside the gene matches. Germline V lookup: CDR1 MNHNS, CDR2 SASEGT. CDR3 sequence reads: CASKKTGDQETQYF. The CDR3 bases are TGTGCCAGCAAGAAAACAGGGGACCAAGAGACCCAGTACTTC.

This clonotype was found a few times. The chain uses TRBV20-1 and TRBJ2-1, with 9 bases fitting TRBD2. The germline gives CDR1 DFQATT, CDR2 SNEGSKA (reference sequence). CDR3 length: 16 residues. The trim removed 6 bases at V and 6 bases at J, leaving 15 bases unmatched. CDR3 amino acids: CSARSLGGRDGNEQFF. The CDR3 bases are TGCAGTGCCCGATCCCTGGGCGGGAGGGATGGCAATGAGCAGTTCTTC.

The CDR3 nucleotides read TGTGCCAGCAGCGGGCCTAGCGGGGGGGCGATAAGCACAGATACGCAGTATTTT. This gives the protein CASSGPSGGAISTDTQYF. The chain uses TRBV11-3 and TRBJ2-3, with 12 bases aligning to TRBD2. Germline lookup yields CDR1 SGHNT and CDR2 YENEEA. The CDR3 runs to 18 residues. V shed 5 bases and J 0 bases; nucleotides not matched to a gene: 9.

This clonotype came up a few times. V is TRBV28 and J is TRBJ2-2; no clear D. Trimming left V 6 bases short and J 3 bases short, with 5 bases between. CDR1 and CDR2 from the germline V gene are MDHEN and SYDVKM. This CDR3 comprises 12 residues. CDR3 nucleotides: TGTGCCAGCAGGTATTACACCGGGGAGCTGTTTTTT. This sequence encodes CASRYYTGELFF.

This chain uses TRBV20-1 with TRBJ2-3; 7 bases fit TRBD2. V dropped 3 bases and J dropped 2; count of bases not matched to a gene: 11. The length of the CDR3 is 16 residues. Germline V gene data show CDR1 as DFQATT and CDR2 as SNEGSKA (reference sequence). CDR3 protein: CSARPLTSAYTDTQYF. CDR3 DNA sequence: TGCAGTGCTAGGCCCCTCACTAGCGCGTACACAGATACGCAGTATTTT.

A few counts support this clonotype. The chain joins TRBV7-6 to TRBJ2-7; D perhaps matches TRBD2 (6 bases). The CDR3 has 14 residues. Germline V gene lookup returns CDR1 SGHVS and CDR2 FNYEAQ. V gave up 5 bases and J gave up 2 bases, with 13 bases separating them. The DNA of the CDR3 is TGTGCCAGCAGCGCTCGGACTACTCCCTACGAGCAGTACTTC. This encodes CASSARTTPYEQYF.

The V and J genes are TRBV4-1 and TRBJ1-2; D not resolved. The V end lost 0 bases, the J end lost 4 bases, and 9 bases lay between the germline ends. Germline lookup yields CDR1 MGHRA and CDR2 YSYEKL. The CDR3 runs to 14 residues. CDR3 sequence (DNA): TGCGCCAGCAGCCAAGATTCGACCAGCTATGGCTACACCTTC. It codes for CASSQDSTSYGYTF.

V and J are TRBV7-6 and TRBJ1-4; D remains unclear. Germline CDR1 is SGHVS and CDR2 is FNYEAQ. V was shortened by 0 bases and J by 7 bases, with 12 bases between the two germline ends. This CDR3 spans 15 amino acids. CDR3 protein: CASSLALGGSEKLFF. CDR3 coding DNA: TGTGCCAGCAGCTTAGCGCTCGGAGGCTCTGAAAAACTGTTTTTT. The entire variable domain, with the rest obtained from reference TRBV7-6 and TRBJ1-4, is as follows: GAGVSQSPRYKVTKRGQDVALRCDPISGHVSLYWYRQALGQGPEFLTYFNYEAQQDKSGLPNDRFSAERPEGSISTLTIQRTEQRDSAMYRCASSLALGGSEKLFFGSGTQLSVL.

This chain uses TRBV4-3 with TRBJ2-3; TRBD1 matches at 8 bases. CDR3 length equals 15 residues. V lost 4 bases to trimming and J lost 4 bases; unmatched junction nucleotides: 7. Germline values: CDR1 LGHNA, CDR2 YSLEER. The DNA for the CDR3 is TGCGCCAGCAGCCCGACAGGGGATGGGGCAGATACGCAGTATTTT. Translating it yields CASSPTGDGADTQYF.

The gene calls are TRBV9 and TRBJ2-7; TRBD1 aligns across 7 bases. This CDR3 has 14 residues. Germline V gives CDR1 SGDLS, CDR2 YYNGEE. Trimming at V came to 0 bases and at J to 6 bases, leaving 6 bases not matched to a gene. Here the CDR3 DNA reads TGTGCCAGCAGCGTAGCCGACAGGGTAGGCGAGCAGTACTTC. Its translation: CASSVADRVGEQYF. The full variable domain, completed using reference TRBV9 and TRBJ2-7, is DSGVTQTPKHLITATGQRVTLRCSPRSGDLSVYWYQQSLDQGLQFLIQYYNGEERAKGNILERFSAQQFPDLHSELNLSSLELGDSALYFCASSVADRVGEQYFGPGTRLTVT.

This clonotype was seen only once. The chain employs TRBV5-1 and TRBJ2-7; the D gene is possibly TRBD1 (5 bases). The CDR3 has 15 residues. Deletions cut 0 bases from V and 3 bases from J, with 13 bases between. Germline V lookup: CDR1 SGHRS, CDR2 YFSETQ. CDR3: CASSLGQPTYYEQYF. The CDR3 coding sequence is TGCGCCAGCAGCTTGGGACAGCCGACCTACTACGAGCAGTACTTC.

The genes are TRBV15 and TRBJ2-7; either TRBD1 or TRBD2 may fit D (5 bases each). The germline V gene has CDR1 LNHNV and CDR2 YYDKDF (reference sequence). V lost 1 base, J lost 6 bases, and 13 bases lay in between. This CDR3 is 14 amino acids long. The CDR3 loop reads CATSRVIGGGEQYF. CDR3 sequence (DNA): TGTGCCACCAGCAGAGTAATCGGTGGGGGCGAGCAGTACTTC. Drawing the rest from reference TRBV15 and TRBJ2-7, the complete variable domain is DAMVIQNPRYQVTQFGKPVTLSCSQTLNHNVMYWYQQKSSQAPKLLFHYYDKDFNNEADTPDNFQSRRPNTSFCFLDIRSPGLGDTAMYLCATSRVIGGGEQYFGPGTRLTVT.

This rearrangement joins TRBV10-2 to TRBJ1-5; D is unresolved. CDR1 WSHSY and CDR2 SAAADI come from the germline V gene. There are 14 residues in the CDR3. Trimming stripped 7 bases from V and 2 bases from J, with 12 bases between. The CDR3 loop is CASKVGVGNQPQHF. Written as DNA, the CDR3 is TGCGCCAGCAAAGTGGGAGTAGGCAATCAGCCCCAGCATTTT.

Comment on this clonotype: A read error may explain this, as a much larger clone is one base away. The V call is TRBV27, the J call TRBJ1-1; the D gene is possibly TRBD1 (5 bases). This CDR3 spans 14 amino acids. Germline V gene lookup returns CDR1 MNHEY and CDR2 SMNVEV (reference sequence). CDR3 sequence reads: CASSLSGVGTEALF. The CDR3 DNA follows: TGTGCCAGCAGTTTATCGGGGGTTGGGACTGAAGCTCTCTTT.

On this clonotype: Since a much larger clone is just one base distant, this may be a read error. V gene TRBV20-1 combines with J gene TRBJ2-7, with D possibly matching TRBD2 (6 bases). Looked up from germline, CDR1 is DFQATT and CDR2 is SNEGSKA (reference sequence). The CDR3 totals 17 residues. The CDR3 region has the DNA TGCAGTGCTGGAGATTCAGGGTCCGGGAGAAGCTCCTACGAGCAGTACTTC. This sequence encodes CSAGDSGSGRSSYEQYF.

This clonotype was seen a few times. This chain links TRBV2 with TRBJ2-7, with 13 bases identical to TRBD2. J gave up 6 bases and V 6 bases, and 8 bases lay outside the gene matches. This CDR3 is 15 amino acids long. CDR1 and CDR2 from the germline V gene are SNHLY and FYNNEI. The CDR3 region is CASRLLAGGPSEQYF. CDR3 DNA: TGTGCCAGCAGACTACTAGCGGGAGGGCCCAGCGAGCAGTACTTC.

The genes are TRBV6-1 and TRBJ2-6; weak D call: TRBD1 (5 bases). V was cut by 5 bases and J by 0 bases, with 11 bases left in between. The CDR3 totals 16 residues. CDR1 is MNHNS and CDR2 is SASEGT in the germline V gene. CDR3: CASSRFDSSGANVLTF. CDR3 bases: TGTGCCAGCAGTAGATTCGACAGCTCTGGGGCCAACGTCCTGACTTTC.

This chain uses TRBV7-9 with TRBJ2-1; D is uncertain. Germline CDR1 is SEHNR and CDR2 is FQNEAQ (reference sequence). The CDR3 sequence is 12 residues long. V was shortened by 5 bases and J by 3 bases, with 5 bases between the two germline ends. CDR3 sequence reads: CASSPDYNEQFF. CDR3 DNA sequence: TGTGCCAGCAGCCCAGACTACAATGAGCAGTTCTTC.

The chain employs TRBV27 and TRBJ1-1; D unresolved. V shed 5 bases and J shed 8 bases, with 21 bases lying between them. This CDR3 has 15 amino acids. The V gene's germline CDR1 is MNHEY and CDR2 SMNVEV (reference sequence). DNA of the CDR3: TGTGCCAGCAGTCTTCTTCGAGCCTCACAAAGGGAAGCTTTCTTT. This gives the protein CASSLLRASQREAFF.